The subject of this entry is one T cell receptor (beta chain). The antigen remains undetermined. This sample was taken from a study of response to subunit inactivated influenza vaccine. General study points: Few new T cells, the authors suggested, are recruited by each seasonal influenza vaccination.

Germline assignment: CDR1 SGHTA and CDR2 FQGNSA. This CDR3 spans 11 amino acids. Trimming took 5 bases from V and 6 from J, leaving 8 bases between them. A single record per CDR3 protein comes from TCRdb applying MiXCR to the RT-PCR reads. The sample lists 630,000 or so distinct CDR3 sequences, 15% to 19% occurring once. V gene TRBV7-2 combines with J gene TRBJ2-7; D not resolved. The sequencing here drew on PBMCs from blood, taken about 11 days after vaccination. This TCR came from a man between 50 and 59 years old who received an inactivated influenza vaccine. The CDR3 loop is CASSQRFEQYF. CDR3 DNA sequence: TGTGCCAGCAGCCAACGGTTCGAGCAGTACTTC.